These 23 T cell receptor beta chains were all obtained from the same sample, sequenced in a study of blood T cell repertoires in COVID-19. TCRdb's copy holds only in-frame clones and misses some; the assay was immunoSEQ multiplex PCR. The top ten hold under 3% of the sample, which has 95,000 to 150,000 clones, around 81% seen once. Sequenced input: peripheral blood. All receptors derive from a man aged 65-85 years with acute or convalescent COVID-19.

The V gene is TRBV4-3, the J gene TRBJ2-5; TRBD1 matches 7 bases. The CDR3 length is 16 residues. Unmatched junction bases numbered 7, after V lost 2 bases and J lost 1 base. The V gene's germline CDR1 is LGHNA and CDR2 YSLEER. CDR3 nucleotide sequence: TGCGCCAGCAGCCAATCTCGGTCAGGGGGCCAAGAGACCCAGTACTTC. It translates to CASSQSRSGGQETQYF.

The chain carries TRBV10-1 and TRBJ1-1; D call uncertain. Germline CDR1 reads WNHNN; CDR2 reads SYGVQD (reference sequence). There are 14 residues in the CDR3. Trimming took 0 bases from V and 4 from J, leaving 9 bases between them. The CDR3 DNA is TGCGCCAGCAGTGAGTCGGGCGGGATCACTGAAGCTTTCTTT. Translating gives CASSESGGITEAFF.

The rearrangement uses TRBV21-1 and TRBJ2-2; the table's D call, TRBD1, has no DNA check behind it. TRBV21-1 is designated a pseudogene. This CDR3 has 15 amino acids. The DNA for the CDR3 is TGTGCCAGCAGCAGTCGGGACAGCAACACCGGGGAGCTGTTTTTT. Amino acid sequence: CASSSRDSNTGELFF.

V and J are TRBV30 and TRBJ1-2; tentative D call: TRBD1 (5 bases). CDR3 length: 14 amino acids. Germline V gene data show CDR1 as GTSNPN and CDR2 as SVGIG (reference sequence). V was clipped by 3 bases and J by 2 bases, with 13 bases between them. DNA of the CDR3: TGTGCCTGGAGGCCCGGGGGATCCAACTATGGCTACACCTTC. It yields the protein CAWRPGGSNYGYTF.

The CDR3 sequence is CASSFGGGDSYEQYF. CDR3 sequence (DNA): TGTGCCAGCAGCTTTGGCGGGGGGGATAGTTACGAGCAGTACTTC. This chain joins TRBV7-2 and TRBJ2-7; 9 bases align to TRBD2. Losses at the gene ends were 3 bases for V and 4 bases for J; bases not matched to a gene: 7. The V gene's germline CDR1 is SGHTA and CDR2 FQGNSA. The length of the CDR3 is 15 residues.

This clone was detected a few times. The chain couples TRBV2 to TRBJ1-5; 7 bases are shared with TRBD1. Germline lookup yields CDR1 SNHLY and CDR2 FYNNEI. The J segment lost 2 bases and the V segment lost 5 bases, leaving 6 bases of the junction unmatched. The CDR3 consists of 15 residues. In DNA form, the CDR3 reads TGTGCCAGCAGTCGACAGGGATGGGGCAATCAGCCCCAGCATTTT. Translation: CASSRQGWGNQPQHF.

J is TRBJ1-6 and V is TRBV19, with D uncertain. The CDR3 is 16 amino acids. In germline, CDR1 is LNHDA, CDR2 SQIVND (reference sequence). V shed 6 bases and J shed 10 bases, with 22 bases lying between them. Written as DNA, the CDR3 is TGTGCCAGTAGGAAGTCCCGCGGGTCCGGGGAATCACCCCTCCACTTT. The encoded protein is CASRKSRGSGESPLHF.

The chain links TRBV9 to TRBJ2-1; the D is unclear. CDR3 length equals 16 residues. The V gene's germline CDR1 is SGDLS and CDR2 YYNGEE. V was shortened by 3 bases and J by 4 bases, with 17 bases between the two germline ends. CDR3 coding DNA: TGTGCCAGCAGCGCCCTCCCCACCCAGATTTACAATGAGCAGTTCTTC. It is translated as CASSALPTQIYNEQFF.

This chain uses TRBV2 with TRBJ2-5; TRBD2 aligns across 13 bases. The length of the CDR3 is 15 residues. In germline, CDR1 is SNHLY, CDR2 FYNNEI. V shed 7 bases and J 4 bases; nucleotides not matched to a gene: 6. CDR3 loop: CASNPLAGGLETQYF. In nucleotides, the CDR3 is TGTGCCAGCAACCCACTAGCGGGGGGGTTAGAGACCCAGTACTTC.

V and J are TRBV7-9 and TRBJ1-1; D is perhaps TRBD1 (5 bases). This CDR3 region has 14 residues. CDR1 is SEHNR and CDR2 is FQNEAQ in the germline V gene (reference sequence). The V gene lost 7 bases and the J gene lost 1 base, with 13 bases spanning the gap. The CDR3 is CASNQGGSNTEAFF. The CDR3 DNA reads TGTGCCAGCAACCAGGGAGGATCGAACACTGAAGCTTTCTTT. The entire variable domain, with the rest obtained from reference TRBV7-9 and TRBJ1-1, is as follows: DTGVSQNPRHKITKRGQNVTFRCDPISEHNRLYWYRQTLGQGPEFLTYFQNEAQLEKSRLLSDRFSAERPKGSFSTLEIQRTEQGDSAMYLCASNQGGSNTEAFFGQGTRLTVV.

This chain uses TRBV11-2 with TRBJ2-7; 8 bases match TRBD1. This CDR3 has 15 residues. Per germline, CDR1 SGHAT and CDR2 FQNNGV. V lost 1 base, J lost 7 bases, and 9 bases stayed unmatched. The CDR3 bases are TGTGCCAGCAGCTTAGGGCCCAGGGGGCTTGGGGAGCAGTACTTC. Its protein product is CASSLGPRGLGEQYF. Complete variable domain (other parts from reference TRBV11-2 and TRBJ2-7): EAGVAQSPRYKIIEKRQSVAFWCNPISGHATLYWYQQILGQGPKLLIQFQNNGVVDDSQLPKDRFSAERLKGVDSTLKIQPAKLEDSAVYLCASSLGPRGLGEQYFGPGTRLTVT.

The chain recombines TRBV7-9 with TRBJ1-2; TRBD1 matches at 11 bases. CDR1 is SEHNR, CDR2 FQNEAQ, per germline (reference sequence). V dropped 1 base and J dropped 4; count of bases not matched to a gene: 2. CDR3 size: 15 residues. CDR3 residues: CASSLDGTGGYGYTF. The CDR3 DNA reads as TGTGCCAGCAGCTTAGACGGGACAGGGGGCTATGGCTACACCTTC.

J is TRBJ1-2 and V is TRBV6-5, with no clear D. The CDR3 spans 14 residues. V lost 4 bases and J 4 bases, leaving 13 bases between the germline ends. CDR1 and CDR2 from the germline V gene are MNHEY and SVGAGI. The CDR3 DNA sequence: TGTGCCAGCAGTTTCGCATCGGCGGGCTATGGCTACACCTTC. Protein: CASSFASAGYGYTF.

The chain has TRBV4-3 and TRBJ1-2, with 9 bases that match TRBD1. V gave up 2 bases and J gave up 0 bases; unmatched junction bases: 13. The CDR3 length is 19 residues. Germline CDR1 and CDR2: LGHNA and YSLEER. The CDR3 here is CASSQTIPGQGTANYGYTF. Here the CDR3 DNA reads TGCGCCAGCAGCCAAACAATCCCGGGACAGGGAACCGCTAACTATGGCTACACCTTC.

This clone occurred once. This specimen includes other DNA sequences encoding the same CDR3. The chain links TRBV6-5 to TRBJ2-7, with 11 bases fitting TRBD1. There are 15 residues in the CDR3. CDR1 and CDR2 from the germline V gene are MNHEY and SVGAGI. The ends lost 2 bases at V and 2 bases at J; junction bases unmatched: 2. The CDR3 spells CASSYGTGGTYEQYF. The DNA for the CDR3 is TGTGCCAGCAGTTACGGGACAGGGGGGACCTACGAGCAGTACTTC.

V is TRBV2 and J is TRBJ1-2; D not resolved. The ends were cut back, 2 bases at V and 4 bases at J, with 11 bases in the middle. Germline V gene data show CDR1 as SNHLY and CDR2 as FYNNEI. The CDR3 covers 14 residues. The CDR3 sequence is CASSEPGKVYGYTF. CDR3 sequence (DNA): TGTGCCAGCAGTGAACCGGGGAAGGTCTATGGCTACACCTTC.

This clone has just one count. This chain connects TRBV19 to TRBJ2-2, with D possibly being TRBD1 (6 bases). The CDR3 length is 15 residues. CDR1 is LNHDA, CDR2 SQIVND, per germline (reference sequence). V lost 7 bases, J lost 4 bases, and 16 bases lay in between. The CDR3 DNA follows: TGTGCCAGTACCCCGACAGGACCCGTCACCGGGGAGCTGTTTTTT. Its translation: CASTPTGPVTGELFF. Combining the CDR3 with reference TRBV19 and TRBJ2-2 gives the whole variable domain DGGITQSPKYLFRKEGQNVTLSCEQNLNHDAMYWYRQDPGQGLRLIYYSQIVNDFQKGDIAEGYSVSREKKESFPLTVTSAQKNPTAFYLCASTPTGPVTGELFFGEGSRLTVL.

The CDR3 region is CASSPGTSGETQYF. The DNA of the CDR3 is TGTGCCAGCAGCCCCGGGACTAGCGGGGAGACCCAGTACTTC. The chain is built from TRBV7-3 and TRBJ2-5, with TRBD2 matching over 12 bases. The CDR3 length is 14 residues. CDR1 is SGHTA and CDR2 is FQGTGA in the germline V gene. J lost 5 bases, V lost 5 bases, and 3 bases had no gene match.

This clone was observed a few times. V is TRBV15 and J is TRBJ1-5, with D unclear. Trimming shortened V by 6 bases and J by 3 bases, and 12 bases separated the two germline ends. This CDR3 is 14 amino acids long. Germline V gene lookup returns CDR1 LNHNV and CDR2 YYDKDF (reference sequence). CDR3 region: CATSWASNNQPQHF. The CDR3 DNA reads as TGTGCCACCAGTTGGGCCAGCAACAATCAGCCCCAGCATTTT.

The CDR3 protein is CASSPGTGGTGANVLTF. The CDR3 nucleotides read TGTGCCAGCTCACCAGGGACAGGGGGCACTGGGGCCAACGTCCTGACTTTC. The chain is built from TRBV18 and TRBJ2-6; 12 bases are shared with TRBD1. The CDR3 has 17 amino acids. V lost 2 bases and J lost 2; bases outside the gene matches: 1. In germline, CDR1 is KGHSH, CDR2 LQKENI. Filled out from reference TRBV18 and TRBJ2-6, the complete variable domain reads NAGVMQNPRHLVRRRGQEARLRCSPMKGHSHVYWYRQLPEEGLKFMVYLQKENIIDESGMPKERFSAEFPKEGPSILRIQQVVRGDSAAYFCASSPGTGGTGANVLTFGAGSRLTVL.

This clone was detected only once. CDR3 bases: TGTGCCAGCAGCAAAGGGGTGAGGACAGGACGAACCGGGGAGCTGTTTTTT. Its protein product is CASSKGVRTGRTGELFF. This chain joins TRBV21-1 and TRBJ2-2; TRBD1, as called in the table, went unchecked against the DNA. TRBV21-1 is labeled a pseudogene. This CDR3 contains 17 residues.

V is TRBV5-5 and J is TRBJ1-2; no clear D gene. V gave up 1 base and J gave up 6 bases, with 7 bases separating them. Per germline, CDR1 SGHKS and CDR2 YYEKEE (reference sequence). The CDR3 sequence is 12 residues long. The CDR3 loop reads CASSLRGNGYTF. CDR3 DNA sequence: TGTGCCAGCAGCTTGCGAGGAAATGGCTACACCTTC. Variable domain in full (rest from reference TRBV5-5 and TRBJ1-2): DAGVTQSPTHLIKTRGQQVTLRCSPISGHKSVSWYQQVLGQGPQFIFQYYEKEERGRGNFPDRFSARQFPNYSSELNVNALLLGDSALYLCASSLRGNGYTFGSGTRLTVV.

This clone turned up a few times. The chain uses TRBV19 and TRBJ2-7; D is undetermined. Germline V gene sequence: CDR1 LNHDA, CDR2 SQIVND (reference sequence). There are 12 residues in the CDR3. V lost 5 bases and J 3 bases, leaving 8 bases between the germline ends. CDR3 nucleotide sequence: TGTGCCAGTAGTCCCCGAGGCTACGAGCAGTACTTC. Translation gives CASSPRGYEQYF.